This T cell receptor beta chain was identified in a study of T cells in Graves' hyperthyroidism and ophthalmopathy. Template material for amplifying TCR beta CDR3 regions consisted of RNA transcripts. TCR CDR3 regions were first amplified by RT-PCR with HTBI primers. Each CDR3 protein is one row after TCRdb ran MiXCR on the multiplex PCR reads. The data show about 560,000 distinct CDR3 sequences, with 16% seen just once and more than 15% held by the top ten. Turning to this clonotype: Its antigen is unidentified.

General observations from the study: Most thyroid clonotypes expanded above 0.001 were also detected in blood. By a 13 V-J model, ophthalmopathy was set apart from stable hyperthyroidism.

Diagnoses were established using clinical symptoms, serum thyroxine and TRAb, thyroid ultrasound and orbital computed tomography. With V trimmed by 5 bases and J by 2 bases, 19 bases remained unmatched. The germline V gene has CDR1 SGHNT and CDR2 YENEEA. The CDR3 contains 20 residues. The V call is TRBV11-3, the J call TRBJ2-3; the match to TRBD2 covers 10 bases. The receptor comes from a woman aged 18-30 years with Graves' hyperthyroidism. Specimen: blood. The CDR3: CASSPLTAVLAGAPTDTQYF. Here the CDR3 DNA reads TGTGCCAGCAGCCCACTGACCGCTGTTCTAGCGGGAGCCCCCACAGATACGCAGTATTTT.